What follows are 10 T cell receptor beta chains derived from one specimen sequenced in a study of T cells in Graves' hyperthyroidism and ophthalmopathy. TCR beta CDR3 regions were amplified from RNA. The HTBI set primed first-round TCR CDR3 RT-PCR. TCRdb re-called the multiplex PCR reads with MiXCR, one entry per CDR3 protein. This sample has about 600,000 distinct CDR3 sequences, with more than 13% found just once. The source material was blood. The receptors here all came from a young woman with Graves' ophthalmopathy.

The chain uses TRBV19 and TRBJ2-1, with 10 nucleotides matching TRBD2. Unmatched junction bases numbered 8, after V lost 5 bases and J lost 4 bases. Looked up from germline, CDR1 is LNHDA and CDR2 is SQIVND (reference sequence). This CDR3 is 16 amino acids long. The CDR3: CASSSLTSGFYNEQFF. CDR3 sequence (DNA): TGTGCCAGTAGTTCTCTGACTAGCGGGTTTTACAATGAGCAGTTCTTC.

The V call is TRBV6-5, the J call TRBJ2-2; 7 bases agree with TRBD1. Germline V gene data show CDR1 as MNHEY and CDR2 as SVGAGI. There are 15 residues in the CDR3. The trim removed 0 bases at V and 5 bases at J, leaving 3 bases unmatched. CDR3 in amino acids: CASSYSNRGTGELFF. The CDR3, as DNA: TGTGCCAGCAGTTACTCGAACAGGGGAACCGGGGAGCTGTTTTTT.

This clonotype has only a few counts. The V call is TRBV9, the J call TRBJ2-7; 8 positions match TRBD2. Germline V CDR1 and CDR2: SGDLS, YYNGEE. V lost 4 bases, J lost 3 bases, and 9 bases stayed unmatched. The CDR3 consists of 15 residues. CDR3 DNA: TGTGCCAGCAGCCCGGGGGGGTCTGGGAACTACGAGCAGTACTTC. It codes for CASSPGGSGNYEQYF. The whole variable domain, filled in from reference TRBV9 and TRBJ2-7, reads DSGVTQTPKHLITATGQRVTLRCSPRSGDLSVYWYQQSLDQGLQFLIQYYNGEERAKGNILERFSAQQFPDLHSELNLSSLELGDSALYFCASSPGGSGNYEQYFGPGTRLTVT.

This clonotype was recorded a few times. The chain is built from TRBV4-2 and TRBJ2-5, with 8 bases matching TRBD2. The CDR3 spans 19 residues. Germline CDR1 LGHNA, CDR2 YNFKEQ. V shed 2 bases and J 4 bases; nucleotides not matched to a gene: 18. CDR3 in DNA: TGTGCCAGCAGCCAAAAAGCGGCCTGGAAAGCGGGAGAGGGAGAGACCCAGTACTTC. Translated, it gives CASSQKAAWKAGEGETQYF.

This clonotype was seen more than once but under ten times. The chain combines TRBV29-1 with TRBJ2-4, with D hard to call. CDR1 is SQVTM, CDR2 ANQGSEA, per germline. Trimming removed 0 bases at V and 0 bases at J, with 6 bases between. The CDR3 extends over 14 amino acids. DNA of the CDR3: TGCAGCGTTGAAGACAGACTAGCCAAAAACATTCAGTACTTC. Its translation is CSVEDRLAKNIQYF.

This clonotype was counted ten times or more. J is TRBJ2-7 and V is TRBV6-2 or TRBV6-3; D remains ambiguous. CDR1 is MNHEY, CDR2 SVGEGT, per germline. The CDR3 is 13 amino acids. Trimming took 3 bases from V and 7 from J, leaving 13 bases between them. In DNA, the CDR3 is TGTGCCAGCAGTTATTTGGGGATTAGAGAGCAGTACTTC. This codes for CASSYLGIREQYF.

Only a few counts were recorded for this clonotype. The rearrangement joins TRBV6-5 to TRBJ2-5; 7 bases agree with TRBD2. This CDR3 comprises 17 residues. Trimming removed 4 bases from V and 0 bases from J; junction bases left unmatched: 11. From germline, CDR1 is MNHEY and CDR2 SVGAGI. The CDR3 region has the DNA TGTGCCAGCAGTTCAAAGGGACTAAAGGTTTACCAAGAGACCCAGTACTTC. Translating gives CASSSKGLKVYQETQYF.

This clonotype was counted between two and nine times. The V call is TRBV14, the J call TRBJ2-5; TRBD1 matches at 7 bases. The CDR3 is 18 residues long. After removal of 0 bases from V and 5 bases from J, the junction contained 15 bases not matched to a gene. From germline, CDR1 is SGHDN and CDR2 FVKESK. The CDR3 reads CASSQEGTATLRRETQYF. The CDR3 bases are TGTGCCAGCAGCCAAGAGGGGACAGCAACTCTCCGGAGGGAGACCCAGTACTTC.

This clonotype was counted at least ten times. The chain recombines TRBV6-6 with TRBJ1-2; the D gene is possibly TRBD1 (6 bases). This CDR3 has 16 amino acids. V was clipped by 1 base and J by 4 bases, with 16 bases between them. Germline CDR1 MNHNY, CDR2 SVGAGI (reference sequence). CDR3 sequence (DNA): TGTGCCAGCAGTTACTACGGTGGGGGCAGGGGCTATGGCTACACCTTC. This gives the protein CASSYYGGGRGYGYTF.

This clonotype was seen a few times. V and J are TRBV29-1 and TRBJ2-5, with 7 bases matching TRBD1. The CDR3 runs 11 residues. V lost 6 bases and J lost 5; bases outside the gene matches: 3. Per germline, CDR1 SQVTM and CDR2 ANQGSEA. In nucleotides, the CDR3 is TGCAGCGTCAGGGGGTTCGAGACCCAGTACTTC. Its protein is CSVRGFETQYF. Filled out from reference TRBV29-1 and TRBJ2-5, the complete variable domain reads SAVISQKPSRDICQRGTSLTIQCQVDSQVTMMFWYRQQPGQSLTLIATANQGSEATYESGFVIDKFPISRPNLTFSTLTVSNMSPEDSSIYLCSVRGFETQYFGPGTRLLVL.